The clone carrying this T cell receptor (beta chain) has more than one count but fewer than ten. Its antigen is undetermined. Since a much larger clone is just one base distant, this may be a read error. Germline-derived CDR1 and CDR2 are MDHEN and SYDVKM. CDR3 length equals 12 residues. This record belongs to a study of T cells in Graves' hyperthyroidism and ophthalmopathy. Whole-study results and caveats: Ophthalmopathy onset followed model prediction by a median roughly 6.5 months.

RNA transcripts served as the template for amplifying TCR beta CDR3 regions. First-round RT-PCR targeting the TCR CDR3 was performed with the HTBI primer set. TCRdb independently ran MiXCR on the multiplex PCR reads; one entry per CDR3 protein. This sample carries fewer than 650,000 distinct CDR3 sequences, approximately 14% of them seen once, and the ten largest clones take more than 5%. The sample comprised blood. This receptor was taken from a woman in her 30s with Graves' hyperthyroidism that later progressed to Graves' ophthalmopathy. This chain joins TRBV28 and TRBJ1-5, with no clear D. CDR3 in amino acids: CASSFVDQPLHF. Here the CDR3 DNA reads TGTGCCAGCAGTTTTGTGGATCAGCCCCTGCATTTT.